The 16 T cell receptor beta chains listed next were all sequenced from one sample in a study of blood T cell repertoires in COVID-19. The method was immunoSEQ multiplex PCR; TCRdb's version includes in-frame clones alone and lacks a portion of them. The table lists fewer than 450,000 clones, about nine tenths of them singletons. Sequencing used peripheral blood. These receptors originate from a woman aged 70-85 years with COVID-19, enrolled during active disease.

This sequence joins TRBV4-1 and TRBJ1-1; 8 bases line up with TRBD1. CDR3 length: 13 amino acids. Germline V CDR1 and CDR2: MGHRA, YSYEKL. Trimming took 0 bases from V and 10 from J; bases not matched to a gene: 4. CDR3 DNA: TGCGCCAGCAGCCAAGATAGGGGGACAGGAGCTTTCTTT. Translated: CASSQDRGTGAFF.

The count of this clone is one. The chain is built from TRBV19 and TRBJ2-5; 10 bases are shared with TRBD1. V was clipped by 5 bases and J by 4 bases; unmatched bases: 4. The germline CDR1 and CDR2 sequences are LNHDA and SQIVND (reference sequence). The CDR3 is made up of 14 amino acids. For the CDR3, the DNA is TGTGCCAGTAGTTTCGGACAGGGGGGAGAGACCCAGTACTTC. Amino acid sequence: CASSFGQGGETQYF. Full variable domain (missing parts from reference TRBV19 and TRBJ2-5): DGGITQSPKYLFRKEGQNVTLSCEQNLNHDAMYWYRQDPGQGLRLIYYSQIVNDFQKGDIAEGYSVSREKKESFPLTVTSAQKNPTAFYLCASSFGQGGETQYFGPGTRLLVL.

The CDR3 bases are TGTGCCAGCAGCCTCTCGAGGGGGCGAGAGACCCAGTACTTC. The encoded protein is CASSLSRGRETQYF. The chain recombines TRBV6-5 with TRBJ2-5; TRBD1 matches 7 bases. Germline V gene sequence: CDR1 MNHEY, CDR2 SVGAGI. Trimming at V came to 6 bases and at J to 4 bases, leaving 8 bases not matched to a gene. The CDR3 loop spans 14 amino acids.

The chain carries TRBV21-1 and TRBJ2-7; the listed D gene, TRBD2, was not tested against the DNA. TRBV21-1 counts as a pseudogene. CDR3 length: 13 residues. The CDR3 reads CASSKRRGHEQYF. CDR3 sequence (DNA): TGTGCCAGCAGCAAAAGGCGGGGCCACGAGCAGTACTTC.

The chain joins TRBV18 to TRBJ1-1; no clear D. Germline-derived CDR1 and CDR2 are KGHSH and LQKENI. CDR3 length: 13 residues. Trimming left V 2 bases short and J 7 bases short, with 11 bases between. The DNA for the CDR3 is TGTGCCAGCTCACCAAGGGAAGCGGGTGAAGCTTTCTTT. Protein: CASSPREAGEAFF.

The rearrangement uses TRBV4-1 and TRBJ2-5, with D possibly TRBD2 on 5 matching bases. Trimming cost V 0 bases and J 7 bases, with 18 bases left between them. CDR1 is MGHRA and CDR2 is YSYEKL in the germline V gene. This CDR3 comprises 16 residues. CDR3 nucleotide sequence: TGCGCCAGCAGCCAAGATCAAGGAACTAGGGTGGGGACCCAGTACTTC. It yields the protein CASSQDQGTRVGTQYF.

V gene TRBV10-1 combines with J gene TRBJ1-1, with D perhaps TRBD1 (5 bases). The CDR3 covers 14 residues. Germline V gene lookup returns CDR1 WNHNN and CDR2 SYGVQD (reference sequence). Trimming cost V 7 bases and J 7 bases, with 19 bases left between them. The CDR3 loop is CASIVQVHLIEAFF. Written as DNA, the CDR3 is TGCGCCAGCATCGTACAGGTCCATCTTATTGAAGCTTTCTTT.

The gene calls are TRBV28 and TRBJ1-3; 8 bases fit TRBD1. In germline, CDR1 is MDHEN, CDR2 SYDVKM. V gave up 6 bases and J gave up 0 bases; unmatched junction bases: 1. This CDR3 contains 14 residues. CDR3 in amino acids: CASSDRGSGNTIYF. DNA for the CDR3: TGTGCCAGCAGCGACAGGGGCTCTGGAAACACCATATATTTT.

The rearrangement uses TRBV5-1 and TRBJ1-1; possibly TRBD1 for D (6 bases). This CDR3 has 15 amino acids. Trimming stripped 3 bases from V and 0 bases from J, with 12 bases between. CDR1 and CDR2 (germline): SGHRS, YFSETQ. CDR3 region: CASSSGQTMNTEAFF. The CDR3 DNA follows: TGCGCCAGCAGCTCAGGACAGACTATGAACACTGAAGCTTTCTTT.

The chain carries TRBV9 and TRBJ1-1; 8 nucleotides line up with TRBD1. V gave up 3 bases and J gave up 3 bases; unmatched junction bases: 1. Germline V lookup: CDR1 SGDLS, CDR2 YYNGEE. The CDR3 covers 13 residues. In DNA, the CDR3 is TGTGCCAGCAGCGGACAGGGGTACACTGAAGCTTTCTTT. Its protein product is CASSGQGYTEAFF.

The table lists this clone with a count of one. This CDR3 is also generated by other DNA sequences in the sample. The chain combines TRBV19 with TRBJ2-3; no firm D call. The CDR3 consists of 12 residues. The V end was cut by 3 bases, the J end by 3 bases, with 4 bases between. Germline V gene lookup returns CDR1 LNHDA and CDR2 SQIVND (reference sequence). Here the CDR3 reads CASSIGTDTQYF. CDR3 nucleotide sequence: TGTGCCAGTAGTATCGGTACAGATACGCAGTATTTT.

The chain recombines TRBV7-2 with TRBJ2-3; 16 bases are a match to TRBD2. This CDR3 region has 18 residues. Germline assignment: CDR1 SGHTA and CDR2 FQGNSA. The trim removed 1 base at V and 4 bases at J, leaving 5 bases unmatched. CDR3 nucleotide sequence: TGTGCCAGCAGCTTAGAGGGGACTAGCGGGGGGGCCGCAGATACGCAGTATTTT. Its translation: CASSLEGTSGGAADTQYF.

The chain links TRBV7-2 to TRBJ1-5; D unclear. The V end lost 4 bases, the J end lost 5 bases, and 12 bases lay between the germline ends. The CDR3 has 14 residues. CDR1 is SGHTA and CDR2 is FQGNSA in the germline V gene. In DNA form, the CDR3 reads TGTGCCAGCAGCTCCTCCCGAAGCCATCAGCCCCAGCATTTT. It specifies CASSSSRSHQPQHF.

This clone was recorded once. This chain joins TRBV18 and TRBJ2-1; 11 bases match TRBD1. This CDR3 has 15 amino acids. Germline CDR1 and CDR2: KGHSH and LQKENI. V lost 6 bases to trimming and J lost 6 bases; unmatched junction nucleotides: 7. The CDR3 region is CASSPGTGGGNEQFF. The CDR3 nucleotides read TGTGCCAGCTCCCCCGGGACAGGGGGAGGCAATGAGCAGTTCTTC.

J is TRBJ1-2 and V is TRBV5-1; D is uncertain. This CDR3 contains 15 residues. V was clipped by 4 bases and J by 1 base, with 14 bases between them. Germline V gives CDR1 SGHRS, CDR2 YFSETQ. CDR3 in amino acids: CASSPEAAGNYGYTF. In nucleotides, the CDR3 is TGCGCCAGCAGCCCCGAAGCGGCGGGTAACTATGGCTACACCTTC.

Details on this clone: At one boundary the junction diverges from the germline segment, which might be a read error. The chain couples TRBV19 to TRBJ1-6; D gene uncertain. The germline V gene encodes CDR1 LNHDA and CDR2 SQIVND (reference sequence). The CDR3 extends over 13 amino acids. The CDR3 nucleotides read TGTGCCAGTAGTCTCCGGAGGGCCCCATACCCTAACTTT. Its protein is CASSLRRAPYPNF.